These 30 T cell receptor beta chains were all obtained from the same sample, sequenced in a study of blood T cell repertoires in COVID-19. Assay: immunoSEQ multiplex PCR; the TCRdb copy retains only in-frame clones and omits some. This sample yields some 83,000 clones, of which 87% are seen a single time; 4.9% belongs to the top ten. The sequenced sample consisted of peripheral blood. Receptors were obtained from a woman older than 75 with active or convalescent COVID-19.

The V gene is TRBV4-1, the J gene TRBJ2-5; D may be TRBD2 (6 bases). CDR1 MGHRA and CDR2 YSYEKL come from the germline V gene. The V end lost 1 base, the J end lost 3 bases, and 18 bases lay between the germline ends. The CDR3 runs to 17 residues. CDR3 sequence reads: CASSQVLPLEREETQYF. DNA of the CDR3: TGCGCCAGCAGCCAAGTCCTGCCCCTGGAGCGGGAAGAGACCCAGTACTTC.

The chain joins TRBV19 to TRBJ2-3; a possible D gene is TRBD1 (5 bases). This CDR3 comprises 17 residues. Trimming took off 5 bases at V and 2 bases at J, with 20 bases between the two ends. Looked up from germline, CDR1 is LNHDA and CDR2 is SQIVND (reference sequence). CDR3: CASSPQTVSTTTDTQYF. For the CDR3, the DNA is TGTGCCAGTAGTCCACAGACAGTTAGTACTACCACAGATACGCAGTATTTT.

The chain carries TRBV2 and TRBJ1-2; a possible D gene is TRBD1 (6 bases). Trimming took 2 bases from V and 4 from J, leaving 8 bases between them. The CDR3 consists of 13 residues. CDR1 SNHLY and CDR2 FYNNEI come from the germline V gene. Here the CDR3 DNA reads TGTGCCAGCAGTGAACAGGGGACCTATGGCTACACCTTC. Its protein is CASSEQGTYGYTF.

The J gene is TRBJ1-1, the V gene TRBV6-5; D not resolved. Germline V CDR1 and CDR2: MNHEY, SVGAGI. The length of the CDR3 is 14 residues. Between the trimmed V and J ends, which lost 2 bases and 3 bases, there was a span of 10 bases. Here the CDR3 reads CASSYGEVDTEAFF. CDR3 coding DNA: TGTGCCAGCAGTTACGGGGAGGTAGACACTGAAGCTTTCTTT.

Comments on this clone: One end of the junction fails to match germline, which may point to a read error. The J gene is TRBJ2-7, the V gene TRBV7-9; 8 bases match TRBD1. The CDR3 totals 14 residues. Germline CDR1 reads SEHNR; CDR2 reads FQNEAQ (reference sequence). Here the CDR3 reads CASSIGQGGFRWDF. DNA of the CDR3: TGTGCCAGCAGCATCGGACAGGGTGGATTTAGGTGGGACTTC.

This sequence joins TRBV5-6 and TRBJ1-4, with D possibly TRBD1 on 5 matching bases. This CDR3 has 14 residues. Germline-derived CDR1 and CDR2 are SGHDT and YYEEEE. The ends were cut back, 1 base at V and 7 bases at J, with 11 bases in the middle. The CDR3 DNA follows: TGTGCCAGCAGCTTGCAGGGTACCCTTGAAAAACTGTTTTTT. Protein: CASSLQGTLEKLFF. Drawing the rest from reference TRBV5-6 and TRBJ1-4, the complete variable domain is DAGVTQSPTHLIKTRGQQVTLRCSPKSGHDTVSWYQQALGQGPQFIFQYYEEEERQRGNFPDRFSGHQFPNYSSELNVNALLLGDSALYLCASSLQGTLEKLFFGSGTQLSVL.

The rearrangement links TRBV18 to TRBJ2-3; tentatively, D is TRBD2 (6 bases). V lost 3 bases and J lost 3, with 16 bases in between. This CDR3 spans 16 amino acids. Germline CDR1 KGHSH, CDR2 LQKENI. The CDR3 coding sequence is TGTGCCAGCTCACCCACCCCGGGAGTAGGGACAGATACGCAGTATTTT. Protein sequence: CASSPTPGVGTDTQYF.

This clone was observed once. V usage is TRBV10-3 and J usage is TRBJ2-3; the match to TRBD2 covers 9 bases. The ends lost 2 bases at V and 5 bases at J; junction bases unmatched: 8. This CDR3 spans 16 amino acids. Germline lookup yields CDR1 ENHRY and CDR2 SYGVKD. This CDR3 reads CAISERTTREGDTQYF. In DNA form, the CDR3 reads TGTGCCATCAGTGAGCGGACTACGCGGGAGGGAGATACGCAGTATTTT.

J is TRBJ2-7 and V is TRBV10-3, with D possibly TRBD1 on 5 matching bases. V lost 0 bases, J lost 6 bases, and 9 bases lay in between. Germline CDR1 is ENHRY and CDR2 is SYGVKD. The CDR3 is 13 amino acids. The CDR3 region is CAISESAGSEQYF. The DNA of the CDR3 is TGTGCCATCAGTGAGTCGGCAGGGTCCGAGCAGTACTTC.

The genes are TRBV5-1 and TRBJ1-3; D possibly corresponds to TRBD1 (5 bases). V was shortened by 3 bases and J by 6 bases, with 13 bases between the two germline ends. Germline V lookup: CDR1 SGHRS, CDR2 YFSETQ. The CDR3 runs 14 residues. CDR3 amino acids: CASSWRGNENTIYF. In DNA, the CDR3 is TGCGCCAGCAGCTGGCGGGGGAATGAAAACACCATATATTTT.

The rearrangement links TRBV10-2 to TRBJ2-1; 9 nucleotides agree with TRBD1. Germline assignment: CDR1 WSHSY and CDR2 SAAADI. V dropped 4 bases and J dropped 8; count of bases not matched to a gene: 6. The CDR3 loop spans 14 amino acids. DNA for the CDR3: TGCGCCAGCAGTGCGGGACAGGGTACCCATGAGCAGTTCTTC. The encoded protein is CASSAGQGTHEQFF.

CDR3 DNA: TGCGCCAGCAGCCAAGACCCAGATTATAATTCACCCCTCCACTTT. Translating it yields CASSQDPDYNSPLHF. The chain joins TRBV4-1 to TRBJ1-6, with D unresolved. The CDR3 loop spans 15 amino acids. The germline gives CDR1 MGHRA, CDR2 YSYEKL. Between the trimmed V and J ends, which lost 0 bases and 4 bases, there was a span of 7 bases.

This rearrangement joins TRBV19 to TRBJ2-3; the D gene is possibly TRBD1 (5 bases). V lost 6 bases and J lost 1, with 11 bases in between. The CDR3 spans 14 residues. Germline loops: CDR1 LNHDA, CDR2 SQIVND (reference sequence). DNA of the CDR3: TGTGCCAGTAGCTACAGGCCACGCACAGATACGCAGTATTTT. It is translated as CASSYRPRTDTQYF. Full variable domain (missing parts from reference TRBV19 and TRBJ2-3): DGGITQSPKYLFRKEGQNVTLSCEQNLNHDAMYWYRQDPGQGLRLIYYSQIVNDFQKGDIAEGYSVSREKKESFPLTVTSAQKNPTAFYLCASSYRPRTDTQYFGPGTRLTVL.

This sequence joins TRBV7-2 and TRBJ1-5; D may be TRBD1 (6 bases). The CDR3 sequence is 14 residues long. Between the trimmed V and J ends, which lost 5 bases and 6 bases, there was a span of 14 bases. In germline, CDR1 is SGHTA, CDR2 FQGNSA. CDR3 protein: CASSATGSPQPQHF. In nucleotides, the CDR3 is TGTGCCAGCAGCGCTACAGGGTCCCCTCAGCCCCAGCATTTT.

The chain links TRBV18 to TRBJ2-7, with 9 bases fitting TRBD1. Germline CDR1 and CDR2: KGHSH and LQKENI. This CDR3 comprises 15 residues. V lost 6 bases and J lost 6; bases outside the gene matches: 12. The CDR3 DNA is TGTGCCAGCTCCCTAAACCCCGGGACAGGGCGCGAGCAGTACTTC. Translating it yields CASSLNPGTGREQYF.

V and J are TRBV7-8 and TRBJ1-4; D is unclear. The CDR3 totals 12 residues. V lost 2 bases to trimming and J lost 8 bases, with 6 bases between them. In germline, CDR1 is SGHVS, CDR2 FQNEAQ. Here the CDR3 DNA reads TGTGCCAGCAGCTTAAGGAGGGAAAAACTGTTTTTT. Protein: CASSLRREKLFF.

The chain uses TRBV15 and TRBJ1-4; no clear D. The germline V gene encodes CDR1 LNHNV and CDR2 YYDKDF (reference sequence). The CDR3 totals 15 residues. The V gene lost 8 bases and the J gene lost 7 bases, with 20 bases spanning the gap. CDR3 sequence (DNA): TGTGCCACCCCCACTTGGGCCACCATAGTTGAAAAACTGTTTTTT. Protein product: CATPTWATIVEKLFF.

The gene calls are TRBV11-1 and TRBJ1-5; D not certain. Between the trimmed V and J ends, which lost 0 bases and 3 bases, there was a span of 3 bases. Germline-derived CDR1 and CDR2 are SGHAT and FQDESV (reference sequence). CDR3 length equals 13 residues. The CDR3 sequence: CASSLAANQPQHF. The CDR3 region has the DNA TGTGCCAGCAGCTTAGCGGCCAATCAGCCCCAGCATTTT. The complete variable domain, with remaining parts taken from reference TRBV11-1 and TRBJ1-5, reads EAEVAQSPRYKITEKSQAVAFWCDPISGHATLYWYRQILGQGPELLVQFQDESVVDDSQLPKDRFSAERLKGVDSTLKIQPAELGDSAMYLCASSLAANQPQHFGDGTRLSIL.

This clone has just one count. DNA for the CDR3: TGTGCCAGCGGGGGACTTGACGGTGGCTACACCTTC. It specifies CASGGLDGGYTF. The chain has TRBV6-6 and TRBJ1-2, with D perhaps matching TRBD1 (5 bases). Germline V gene lookup returns CDR1 MNHNY and CDR2 SVGAGI (reference sequence). The CDR3 sequence is 12 residues long. V lost 8 bases to trimming and J lost 7 bases, with 14 bases between them.

The J gene is TRBJ2-3, the V gene TRBV18; TRBD2 agrees at 12 bases. This CDR3 region has 17 residues. Germline V gives CDR1 KGHSH, CDR2 LQKENI. The trim removed 3 bases at V and 2 bases at J, leaving 6 bases unmatched. CDR3 amino acids: CASSPRLAGVSTDTQYF. CDR3 sequence (DNA): TGTGCCAGCTCACCGCGACTAGCGGGAGTTTCCACAGATACGCAGTATTTT. Full variable domain (rest looked up from reference TRBV18 and TRBJ2-3): NAGVMQNPRHLVRRRGQEARLRCSPMKGHSHVYWYRQLPEEGLKFMVYLQKENIIDESGMPKERFSAEFPKEGPSILRIQQVVRGDSAAYFCASSPRLAGVSTDTQYFGPGTRLTVL.

The J gene is TRBJ1-2, the V gene TRBV12-5, with D unresolved. V lost 4 bases to trimming and J lost 2 bases, with 8 bases between them. CDR3 length: 13 residues. In germline, CDR1 is LGHNT, CDR2 FRNRAP. The CDR3 nucleotides read TGTGCTAGTGGTTCCCCCGGGAACTATGGCTACACCTTC. This sequence encodes CASGSPGNYGYTF. Full variable domain (remainder filled in from reference TRBV12-5 and TRBJ1-2): DARVTQTPRHKVTEMGQEVTMRCQPILGHNTVFWYRQTMMQGLELLAYFRNRAPLDDSGMPKDRFSAEMPDATLATLKIQPSEPRDSAVYFCASGSPGNYGYTFGSGTRLTVV.

The V and J genes are TRBV19 and TRBJ1-1; 8 positions agree with TRBD1. The CDR3 totals 12 residues. Germline assignment: CDR1 LNHDA and CDR2 SQIVND (reference sequence). With V trimmed by 8 bases and J by 3 bases, 2 bases remained unmatched. CDR3 DNA: TGTGCCAGTCGGACAGGGTACACTGAAGCTTTCTTT. Its translation: CASRTGYTEAFF.

The chain recombines TRBV11-1 with TRBJ2-5, with 11 bases identical to TRBD2. Per germline, CDR1 SGHAT and CDR2 FQDESV (reference sequence). Trimming cost V 5 bases and J 1 base; bases outside gene matches: 6. The CDR3 is 16 amino acids. The CDR3 DNA reads TGTGCCAGCAGCAAAAGACTAGCGGGGCTCCAAGAGACCCAGTACTTC. Protein: CASSKRLAGLQETQYF.

This chain's CDR3 is CASSTRQNEQYF. The CDR3 DNA reads TGTGCCAGCAGCACTCGACAGAACGAGCAGTACTTC. The chain has TRBV9 and TRBJ2-7; tentatively, D is TRBD1 (5 bases). Germline CDR1 SGDLS, CDR2 YYNGEE. The CDR3 spans 12 residues. V lost 4 bases to trimming and J lost 5 bases, with 10 bases between them.

This chain links TRBV7-2 with TRBJ2-1, with 9 positions matching TRBD2. The J segment lost 9 bases and the V segment lost 3 bases, leaving 9 bases of the junction unmatched. Germline V CDR1 and CDR2: SGHTA, FQGNSA. The CDR3 has 15 residues. The CDR3 DNA follows: TGTGCCAGCAGCTTCCCCTTAGCGGGGGCGGGTGAGCAGTTCTTC. This gives the protein CASSFPLAGAGEQFF.

The chain carries TRBV7-6 and TRBJ2-3; TRBD2 might be the D (6 bases). V dropped 7 bases and J dropped 2 bases, with 16 bases sitting between them. Germline-derived CDR1 and CDR2 are SGHVS and FNYEAQ. This CDR3 has 15 residues. The CDR3 DNA reads as TGTGCCAGCATCCCGGGACTGATCGTCACAGATACGCAGTATTTT. Its translation: CASIPGLIVTDTQYF.

The chain combines TRBV5-1 with TRBJ2-7, with 8 bases aligning to TRBD2. V lost 2 bases to trimming and J lost 2 bases; unmatched junction nucleotides: 6. There are 15 residues in the CDR3. CDR1 SGHRS and CDR2 YFSETQ come from the germline V gene. The CDR3 DNA reads as TGCGCCAGCAGCTTCCTTTCGGGAGGGACCTACGAGCAGTACTTC. It specifies CASSFLSGGTYEQYF.

This clone occurred once. The rearrangement uses TRBV5-1 and TRBJ2-2, with TRBD1 identical over 7 bases. J gave up 0 bases and V 4 bases, and 3 bases lay outside the gene matches. The CDR3 is 15 amino acids. Germline V lookup: CDR1 SGHRS, CDR2 YFSETQ. Here the CDR3 DNA reads TGCGCCAGCAGCCGAGGGGGCGCGAACACCGGGGAGCTGTTTTTT. Translation gives CASSRGGANTGELFF. The whole variable domain, filled in from reference TRBV5-1 and TRBJ2-2, reads KAGVTQTPRYLIKTRGQQVTLSCSPISGHRSVSWYQQTPGQGLQFLFEYFSETQRNKGNFPGRFSGRQFSNSRSEMNVSTLELGDSALYLCASSRGGANTGELFFGEGSRLTVL.

This chain uses TRBV15 with TRBJ2-7; 11 bases are shared with TRBD2. The CDR3 contains 16 residues. The germline CDR1 and CDR2 sequences are LNHNV and YYDKDF (reference sequence). The junction had 10 bases not matched to a gene; V was cut back by 5 bases and J by 4 bases. The CDR3 is CATSDGTSGVGYEQYF. CDR3 DNA sequence: TGTGCCACCAGCGACGGGACTAGCGGTGTGGGATACGAGCAGTACTTC.

Points on this clone: Other DNA sequences from this sample encode an identical CDR3 as well. The chain employs TRBV6-2 or TRBV6-3 and TRBJ2-5; TRBD2 might be the D (5 bases). Trimming cost V 0 bases and J 1 base, with 6 bases left between them. This CDR3 contains 14 residues. The V gene's germline CDR1 is MNHEY and CDR2 SVGEGT. CDR3 sequence (DNA): TGTGCCAGCAGTTACTCCGGACTCCAAGAGACCCAGTACTTC. Translated: CASSYSGLQETQYF.